This T cell receptor (beta chain) came from a study of OX40 agonist ivuxolimab in advanced cancers. The study in broad terms: Ivuxolimab was an agonistic, fully human IgG2 monoclonal antibody directed against OX40 (CD134), a costimulatory receptor. Intravenous ivuxolimab was administered to patients every 2 weeks at six dose levels: 0.01, 0.1, 0.3, 1.5, 3 and 10 mg/kg. Of the 52 patients in dose escalation, about 20 had hepatocellular carcinoma, some 15 had melanoma, 9 had renal cell carcinoma and 9 had head and neck cancer. In the dose-escalation cohort, approximately 82% of patients were male, and the mean age was roughly 60 years with a range of roughly 20 to 79. Prior anti-PD-1, anti-PD-L1 or anti-CTLA-4 therapy was permitted, and checkpoint inhibitors had been received by less than 45% of dose-escalation patients. Partial responses were achieved by three dose-escalation patients, of whom one had hepatocellular carcinoma and two had cutaneous melanoma. Peripheral TCRbeta sequencing aimed to test whether ivuxolimab altered TCR sequence diversity and caused clonal T-cell expansion. The paper reports the monotherapy dose-escalation portion (N of about 50 patients) of the phase I ivuxolimab trial. Results the study describes overall, beyond this receptor: Clonal expansion of both CD4+ and CD8+ blood T cells was observed from baseline to week 6 at doses 0.1 to 3.0 mg/kg. After ivuxolimab, more expanded clones were found on average in CD8+ T cells than in CD4+ T cells. In partial responders in the 0.1-3.0 mg/kg groups, normalized peripheral clonal expansion was found to be among the lowest, especially among CD8+ T cells. Low levels of normalized T-cell clonal expansion were also shown by some nonresponding patients. Which antigens the clonally expanded peripheral T cells were specific for was not determined.

Patients with a history of autoimmune disease or receiving systemic immunosuppression were excluded from the trial. Peripheral blood for TCR sequencing was drawn from every dose cohort at baseline, at cycle 4 day 1 and at cycle 7 day 1. Samples were obtained from an open-label, multicenter, first-in-human phase I dose-escalation trial of ivuxolimab. Adults with locally advanced or metastatic head and neck squamous cell, hepatocellular, melanoma or renal cell carcinoma were enrolled in the trial. Before TCR sequencing, CD4+ and CD8+ T cells were separately sorted from peripheral blood. On this clone itself: Its antigen specificity is not known. There are no base qualities to consult, and no much larger clone falls within one base.

The CDR3 contains 13 residues, cysteine and phenylalanine counted. The read is trimmed to its CDR3 DNA, 39 bases read in frame from base 1. CDR1 and CDR2 (MDHEN, SYDVKM) derive from the germline V gene. The germline ends are 7 bases apart after V is trimmed by 2 bases and J by 3 bases. To sequence the TCRbeta CDR3 region, genomic DNA was isolated from the sorted cells. The immunoSEQ Assay was used to sequence the TCRbeta CDR3 regions. TCRdb stores this immuneACCESS table with in-frame sequences only. Part of the clones is absent; in the studies checked, under half of the shortfall reflects unresolved V genes, and no reason is known for the rest. The sample table records about 95,000 clones; approximately 85% of these occur just once. In total, the top ten clones hold 3.5% to 4% of the sample.

Sequenced material: CD4+ or CD8+ T cells sorted from blood, taken in a trial of the OX40 agonist ivuxolimab. Recombination joined TRBV28 with TRBJ2-5; a tentative D call is TRBD2 (6 bases match). This TCR came from an adult with an advanced solid tumor such as melanoma, head and neck, liver or kidney cancer. The DNA is TGTGCCAGCAGTTTAGCGGGAAAAGAGACCCAGTACTTC. It codes for CASSLAGKETQYF.